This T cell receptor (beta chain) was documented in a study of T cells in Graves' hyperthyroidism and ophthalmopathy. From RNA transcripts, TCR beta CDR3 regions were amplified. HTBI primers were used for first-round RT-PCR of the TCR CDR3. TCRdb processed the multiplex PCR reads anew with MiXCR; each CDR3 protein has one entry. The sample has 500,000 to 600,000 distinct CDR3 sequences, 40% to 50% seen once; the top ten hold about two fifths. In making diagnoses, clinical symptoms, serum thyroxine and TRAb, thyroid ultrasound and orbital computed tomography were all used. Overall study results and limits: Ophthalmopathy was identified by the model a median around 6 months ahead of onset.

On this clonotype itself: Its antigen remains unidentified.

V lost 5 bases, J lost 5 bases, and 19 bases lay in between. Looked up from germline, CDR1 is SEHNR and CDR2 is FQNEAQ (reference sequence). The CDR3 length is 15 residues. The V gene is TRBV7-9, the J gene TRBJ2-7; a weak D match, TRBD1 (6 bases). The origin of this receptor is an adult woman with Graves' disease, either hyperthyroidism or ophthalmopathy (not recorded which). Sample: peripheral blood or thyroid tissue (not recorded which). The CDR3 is CASSETPQGSNEQYF. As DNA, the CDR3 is TGTGCCAGCAGCGAAACGCCACAGGGTTCCAACGAGCAGTACTTC.